This T cell receptor beta chain originates from a study of blood T cell repertoires in COVID-19. For the study at large: Acute and convalescent COVID-19 samples came from the United States, Italy and Spain. The analysed material was cDNA or gDNA that came from T cells, B-cell-depleted T cells, or PBMCs.

The participants were between 18 and 89 years old and came from roughly 25 US areas. How the authors handled the data: Researchers report that nucleated cell counts were estimated from reference gene primer amplification. Here immunoSEQ multiplex PCR was the method, and the copy in TCRdb shows in-frame clones only, minus some. The DNA was the basis for D and trimming; V, J and clone size are from that table. This sample yields 250,000 or so clones, of which approximately 88% are seen a single time; roughly 2.5% belongs to the top ten. The germline CDR1 and CDR2 sequences are SGHDN and FVKESK. Trimming removed 2 bases from V and 3 bases from J; junction bases left unmatched: 15. This CDR3 spans 19 amino acids.

The clonotype originates from a woman in her thirties or forties with acute COVID-19. The material sequenced was PBMCs or T cells enriched from blood (not recorded which). The V call is TRBV14, the J call TRBJ2-5; 10 bases agree with TRBD2. CDR3 region: CASSQSKGVRLAGEETQYF. As DNA, the CDR3 is TGTGCCAGCAGCCAAAGTAAGGGGGTTCGGCTAGCGGGAGAAGAGACCCAGTACTTC.